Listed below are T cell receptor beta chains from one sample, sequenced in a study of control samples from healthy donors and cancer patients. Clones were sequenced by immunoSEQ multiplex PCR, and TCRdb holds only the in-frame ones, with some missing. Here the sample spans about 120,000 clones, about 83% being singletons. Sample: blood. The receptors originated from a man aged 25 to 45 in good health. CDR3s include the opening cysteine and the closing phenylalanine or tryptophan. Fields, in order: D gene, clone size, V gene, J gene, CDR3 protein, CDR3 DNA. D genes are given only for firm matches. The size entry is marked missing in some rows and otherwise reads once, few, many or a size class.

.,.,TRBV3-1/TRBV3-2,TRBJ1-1,CASSQNLNTEAFF,TGTGCCAGCAGCCAGAATTTAAACACTGAAGCTTTCTTT
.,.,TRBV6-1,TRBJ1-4,CASSDGSRGSATNEKLFF,TGTGCCAGCAGTGACGGGAGCCGGGGGAGTGCAACTAATGAAAAACTGTTTTTT
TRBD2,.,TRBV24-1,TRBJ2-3,CATSDRELAGGQDTQYF,TGTGCCACCAGTGACCGCGAGCTAGCGGGGGGGCAAGATACGCAGTATTTT
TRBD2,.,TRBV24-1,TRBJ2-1,CATSDLSSGVVNEQFF,TGTGCCACCAGTGATTTGTCTAGCGGGGTTGTCAATGAGCAGTTCTTC
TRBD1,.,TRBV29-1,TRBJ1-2,CSVERRTGGSHGYTF,TGCAGCGTTGAACGAAGGACAGGGGGCTCCCATGGCTACACCTTC
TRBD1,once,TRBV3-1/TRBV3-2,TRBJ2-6,CASSQERGGTGFFSGANVLTF,TGTGCCAGCAGCCAAGAGAGGGGAGGGACAGGGTTTTTTTCTGGGGCCAACGTCCTGACTTTC
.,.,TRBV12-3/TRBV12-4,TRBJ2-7,CASVARPYEQYF,TGTGCCAGCGTAGCCCGCCCGTACGAGCAGTACTTC
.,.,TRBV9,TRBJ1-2,CASSVNGIYGYTF,TGTGCCAGCAGCGTAAATGGGATCTATGGCTACACCTTC
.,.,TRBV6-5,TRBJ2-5,CATSQYPSETQYF,TGTGCCACCTCGCAGTACCCTTCGGAGACCCAGTACTTC
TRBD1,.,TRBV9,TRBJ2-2,CASSPQGTGAGELFF,TGTGCCAGCAGCCCCCAAGGGACAGGGGCCGGGGAGCTGTTTTTT
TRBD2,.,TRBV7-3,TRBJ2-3,CASSSSGARGNTQYF,TGTGCCAGCAGCTCTAGCGGGGCCCGCGGGAATACGCAGTATTTT
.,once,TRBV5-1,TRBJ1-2,CASSLLTGTEYGYTF,TGCGCCAGCAGCTTACTAACCGGGACCGAATATGGCTACACCTTC
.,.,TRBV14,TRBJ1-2,CASSLRGQHNYGYTF,TGTGCCAGCAGCTTAAGGGGTCAACATAACTATGGCTACACCTTC
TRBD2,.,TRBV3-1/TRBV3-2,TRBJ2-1,CASSQGSGGLSYNEQFF,TGTGCCAGCAGCCAAGGTAGCGGGGGCCTCTCCTACAATGAGCAGTTCTTC
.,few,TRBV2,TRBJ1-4,CASTGGGTNEKLFF,TGTGCCAGCACCGGGGGGGGAACTAATGAAAAACTGTTTTTT
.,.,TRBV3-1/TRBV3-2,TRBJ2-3,CASSRTGSTDTQYF,TGTGCCAGCAGCCGGACGGGGAGCACAGATACGCAGTATTTT
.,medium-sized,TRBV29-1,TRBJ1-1,CSVGGNGFF,TGCAGCGTTGGCGGTAACGGTTTCTTT
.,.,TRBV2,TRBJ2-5,CASSALGLREETQYF,TGTGCCAGCAGTGCCCTCGGACTCAGGGAAGAGACCCAGTACTTC
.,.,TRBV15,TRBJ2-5,CATSRGDWIETQYF,TGTGCCACCAGCAGAGGAGACTGGATAGAGACCCAGTACTTC
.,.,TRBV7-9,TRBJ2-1,CASSFRGAEQFF,TGTGCCAGCAGCTTTCGGGGAGCTGAGCAGTTCTTC
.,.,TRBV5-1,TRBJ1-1,CASSFSKDSLMNTEAFF,TGCGCCAGCAGCTTCTCAAAGGACAGCCTAATGAACACTGAAGCTTTCTTT
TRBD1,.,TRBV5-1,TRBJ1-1,CASTTLTGGDTEAFF,TGCGCCAGCACTACCTTGACAGGGGGGGACACTGAAGCTTTCTTT
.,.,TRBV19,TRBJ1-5,CASSIGGTGGDQPQHF,TGTGCCAGTAGTATCGGGGGGACCGGCGGAGATCAGCCCCAGCATTTT
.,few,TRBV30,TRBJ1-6,CALRVGLSPLHF,TGTGCGTTGAGAGTAGGGCTCTCACCCCTCCACTTT
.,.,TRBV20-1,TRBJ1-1,CSASPHTEAFF,TGCAGTGCTAGTCCGCACACTGAAGCTTTCTTT
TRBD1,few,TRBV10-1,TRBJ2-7,CASSEGTGSQYF,TGCGCCAGCAGTGAGGGGACAGGTTCTCAGTACTTC
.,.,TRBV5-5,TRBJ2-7,CASSLEWGAWEQYF,TGTGCCAGCAGCTTGGAATGGGGGGCCTGGGAGCAGTACTTC